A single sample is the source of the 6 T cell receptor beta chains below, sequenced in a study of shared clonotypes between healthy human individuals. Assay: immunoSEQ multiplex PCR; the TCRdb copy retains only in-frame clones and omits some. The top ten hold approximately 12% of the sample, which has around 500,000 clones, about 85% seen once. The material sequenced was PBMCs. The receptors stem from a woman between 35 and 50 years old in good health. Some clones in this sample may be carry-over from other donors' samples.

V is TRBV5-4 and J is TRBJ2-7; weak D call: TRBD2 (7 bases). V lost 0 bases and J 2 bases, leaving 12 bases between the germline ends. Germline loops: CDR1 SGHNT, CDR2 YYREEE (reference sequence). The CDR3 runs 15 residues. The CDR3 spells CASSLGRGAAYEQYF. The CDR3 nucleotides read TGTGCCAGCAGCTTGGGTCGGGGGGCAGCCTACGAGCAGTACTTC.

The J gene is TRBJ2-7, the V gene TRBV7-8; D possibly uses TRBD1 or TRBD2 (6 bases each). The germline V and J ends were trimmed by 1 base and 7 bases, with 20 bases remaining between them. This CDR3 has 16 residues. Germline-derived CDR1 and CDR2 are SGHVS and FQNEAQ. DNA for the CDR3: TGTGCCAGCAGCTTAGGCCCCCGGGGGCCCAAAGGGGAGCAGTACTTC. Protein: CASSLGPRGPKGEQYF.

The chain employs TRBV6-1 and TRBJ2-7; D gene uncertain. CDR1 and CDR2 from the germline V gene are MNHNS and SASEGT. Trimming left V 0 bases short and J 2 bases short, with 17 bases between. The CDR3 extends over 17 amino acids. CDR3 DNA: TGTGCCAGCAGTGAAGCGCTTCCCAGGACGGCCCCCTACGAGCAGTACTTC. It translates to CASSEALPRTAPYEQYF.

CDR3 sequence reads: CASSQTYGVSPDEQYF. The CDR3 bases are TGTGCCAGCTCACAAACCTACGGAGTTTCTCCGGACGAGCAGTACTTC. The gene calls are TRBV18 and TRBJ2-7; D gene uncertain. The CDR3 has 16 amino acids. CDR1 is KGHSH, CDR2 LQKENI, per germline. The V end was cut by 4 bases, the J end by 5 bases, with 21 bases between.

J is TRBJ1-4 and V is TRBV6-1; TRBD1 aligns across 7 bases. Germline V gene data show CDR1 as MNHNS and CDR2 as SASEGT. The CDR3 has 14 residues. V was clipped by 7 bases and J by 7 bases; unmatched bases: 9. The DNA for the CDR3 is TGTGCCAGCAACCCGGGACAGAAGGTTGAAAAACTGTTTTTT. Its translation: CASNPGQKVEKLFF.

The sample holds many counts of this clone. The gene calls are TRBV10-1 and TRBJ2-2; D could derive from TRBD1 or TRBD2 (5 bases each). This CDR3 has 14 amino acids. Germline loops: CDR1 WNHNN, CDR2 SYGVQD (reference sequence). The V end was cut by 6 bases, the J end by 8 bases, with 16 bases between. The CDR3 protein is CASSAGSPGGELFF. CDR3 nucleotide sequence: TGCGCCAGCAGCGCAGGGTCACCGGGGGGGGAGCTGTTTTTT.